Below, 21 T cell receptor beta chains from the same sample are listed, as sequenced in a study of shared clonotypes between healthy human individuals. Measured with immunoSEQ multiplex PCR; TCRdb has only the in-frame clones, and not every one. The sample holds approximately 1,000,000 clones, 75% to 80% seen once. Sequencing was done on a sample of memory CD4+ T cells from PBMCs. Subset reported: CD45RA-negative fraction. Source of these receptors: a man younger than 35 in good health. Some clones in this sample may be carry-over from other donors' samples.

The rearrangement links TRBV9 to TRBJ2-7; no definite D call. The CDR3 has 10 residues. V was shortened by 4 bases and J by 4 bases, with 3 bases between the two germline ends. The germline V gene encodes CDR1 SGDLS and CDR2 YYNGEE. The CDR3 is CASSTYEQYF. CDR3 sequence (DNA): TGTGCCAGCAGCACATACGAGCAGTACTTC.

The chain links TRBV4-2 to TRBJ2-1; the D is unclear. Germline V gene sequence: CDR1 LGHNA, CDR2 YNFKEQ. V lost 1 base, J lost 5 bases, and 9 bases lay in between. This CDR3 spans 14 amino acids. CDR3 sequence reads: CASSQGRYNNEQFF. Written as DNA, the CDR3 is TGTGCCAGCAGCCAAGGGCGGTACAACAATGAGCAGTTCTTC.

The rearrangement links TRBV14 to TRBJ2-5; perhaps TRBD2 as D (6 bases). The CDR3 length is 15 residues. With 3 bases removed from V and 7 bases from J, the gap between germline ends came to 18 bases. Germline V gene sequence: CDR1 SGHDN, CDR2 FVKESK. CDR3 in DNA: TGTGCCAGCAGCCATCCTGACGGAGGGGCAGGGACCCAGTACTTC. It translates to CASSHPDGGAGTQYF.

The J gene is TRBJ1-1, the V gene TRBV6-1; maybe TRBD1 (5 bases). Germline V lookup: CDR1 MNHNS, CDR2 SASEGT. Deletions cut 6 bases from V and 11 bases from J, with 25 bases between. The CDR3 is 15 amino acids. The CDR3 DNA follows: TGTGCCAGCAGGTCGAAAGGCGGAGGGGCGTTTGGGGCTTTCTTT. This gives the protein CASRSKGGGAFGAFF.

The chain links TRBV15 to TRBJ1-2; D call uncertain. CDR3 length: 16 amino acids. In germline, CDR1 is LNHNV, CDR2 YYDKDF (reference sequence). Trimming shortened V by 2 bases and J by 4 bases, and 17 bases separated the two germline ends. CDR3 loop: CATSRHKTSLAYGYTF. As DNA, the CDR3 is TGTGCCACCAGCAGACACAAGACAAGTCTGGCCTATGGCTACACCTTC.

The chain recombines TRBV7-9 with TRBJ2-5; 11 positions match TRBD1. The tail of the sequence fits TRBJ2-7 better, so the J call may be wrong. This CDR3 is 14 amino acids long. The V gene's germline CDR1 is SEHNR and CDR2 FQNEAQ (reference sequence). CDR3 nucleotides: TGTGCCAGCAGCTCCGGGACAGGGGGCTACGAGCAGTACTTC. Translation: CASSSGTGGYEQYF.

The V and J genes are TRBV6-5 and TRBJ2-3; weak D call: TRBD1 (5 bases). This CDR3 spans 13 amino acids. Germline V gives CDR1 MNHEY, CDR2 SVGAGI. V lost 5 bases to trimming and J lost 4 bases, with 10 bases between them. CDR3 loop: CASSQPGSDTQYF. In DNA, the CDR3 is TGTGCCAGCAGTCAGCCAGGGTCAGATACGCAGTATTTT.

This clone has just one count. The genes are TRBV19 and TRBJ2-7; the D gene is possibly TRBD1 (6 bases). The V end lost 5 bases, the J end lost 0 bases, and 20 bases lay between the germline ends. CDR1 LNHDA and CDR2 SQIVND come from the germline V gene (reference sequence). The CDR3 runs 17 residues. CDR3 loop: CASSFGLLQGHSYEQYF. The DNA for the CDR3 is TGTGCCAGTAGTTTTGGTCTTTTGCAGGGGCACTCCTACGAGCAGTACTTC.

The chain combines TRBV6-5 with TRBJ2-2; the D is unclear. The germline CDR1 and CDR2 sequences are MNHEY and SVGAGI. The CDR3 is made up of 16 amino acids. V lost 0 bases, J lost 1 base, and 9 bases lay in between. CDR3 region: CASSYSQGMNTGELFF. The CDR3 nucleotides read TGTGCCAGCAGTTACTCACAAGGGATGAACACCGGGGAGCTGTTTTTT.

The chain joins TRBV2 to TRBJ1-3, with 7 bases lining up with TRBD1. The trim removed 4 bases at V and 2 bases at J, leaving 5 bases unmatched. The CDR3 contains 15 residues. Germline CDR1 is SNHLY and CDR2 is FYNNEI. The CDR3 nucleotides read TGTGCCAGCAGTGGGGACAGACATACTGGAAACACCATATATTTT. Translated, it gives CASSGDRHTGNTIYF. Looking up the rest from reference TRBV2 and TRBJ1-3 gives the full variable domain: EPEVTQTPSHQVTQMGQEVILRCVPISNHLYFYWYRQILGQKVEFLVSFYNNEISEKSEIFDDQFSVERPDGSNFTLKIRSTKLEDSAMYFCASSGDRHTGNTIYFGEGSWLTVV.

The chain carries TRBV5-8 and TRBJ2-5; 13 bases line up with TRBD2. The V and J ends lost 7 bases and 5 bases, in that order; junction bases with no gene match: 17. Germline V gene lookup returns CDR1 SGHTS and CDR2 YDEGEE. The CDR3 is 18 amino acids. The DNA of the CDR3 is TGTGCCAGCCGTAAGGGACTAGCGGGAACTGGGCTGCTGGAGACCCAGTACTTC. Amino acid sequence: CASRKGLAGTGLLETQYF.

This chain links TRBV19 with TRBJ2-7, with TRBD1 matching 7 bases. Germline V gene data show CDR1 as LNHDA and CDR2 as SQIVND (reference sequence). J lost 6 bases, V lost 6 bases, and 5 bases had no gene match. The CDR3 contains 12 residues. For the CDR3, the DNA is TGTGCCAGTAGCAACAGGGGTGTCGAGCAGTACTTC. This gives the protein CASSNRGVEQYF.

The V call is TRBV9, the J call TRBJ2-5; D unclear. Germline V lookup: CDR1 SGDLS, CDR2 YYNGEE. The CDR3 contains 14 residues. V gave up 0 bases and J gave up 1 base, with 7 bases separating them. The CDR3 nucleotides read TGTGCCAGCAGCGTAGAAGGCCTCCAAGAGACCCAGTACTTC. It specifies CASSVEGLQETQYF.

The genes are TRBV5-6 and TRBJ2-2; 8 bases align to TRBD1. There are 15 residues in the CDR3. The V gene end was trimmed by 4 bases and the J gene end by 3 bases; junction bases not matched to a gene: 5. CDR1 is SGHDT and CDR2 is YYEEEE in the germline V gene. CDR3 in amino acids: CASSRDRRYTGELFF. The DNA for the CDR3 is TGTGCCAGCAGCCGGGACAGGAGGTACACCGGGGAGCTGTTTTTT.

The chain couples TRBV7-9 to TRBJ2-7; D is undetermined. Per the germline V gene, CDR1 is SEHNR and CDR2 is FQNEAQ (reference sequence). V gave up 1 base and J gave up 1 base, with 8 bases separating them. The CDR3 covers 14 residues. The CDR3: CASSLEGTSYEQYF. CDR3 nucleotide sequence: TGTGCCAGCAGCTTAGAGGGAACTTCCTACGAGCAGTACTTC.

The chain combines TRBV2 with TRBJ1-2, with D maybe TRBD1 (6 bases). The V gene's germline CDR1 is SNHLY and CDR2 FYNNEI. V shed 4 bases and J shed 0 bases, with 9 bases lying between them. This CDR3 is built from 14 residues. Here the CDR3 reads CASSGDKTNYGYTF. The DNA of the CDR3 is TGTGCCAGCAGTGGGGACAAGACTAACTATGGCTACACCTTC.

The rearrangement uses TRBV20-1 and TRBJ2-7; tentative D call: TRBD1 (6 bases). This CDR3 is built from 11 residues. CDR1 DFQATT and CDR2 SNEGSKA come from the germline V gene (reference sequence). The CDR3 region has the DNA TGCGGGTACAGGGATATCTACGAGCAGTACTTC. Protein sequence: CGYRDIYEQYF.

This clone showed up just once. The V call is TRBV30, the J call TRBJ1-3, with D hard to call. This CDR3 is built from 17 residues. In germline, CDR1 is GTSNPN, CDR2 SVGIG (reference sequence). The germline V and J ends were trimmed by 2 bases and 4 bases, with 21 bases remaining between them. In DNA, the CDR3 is TGTGCCTGGAGTATTCCCCGAGTAGAGAGTTGGGGAAACACCATATATTTT. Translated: CAWSIPRVESWGNTIYF.

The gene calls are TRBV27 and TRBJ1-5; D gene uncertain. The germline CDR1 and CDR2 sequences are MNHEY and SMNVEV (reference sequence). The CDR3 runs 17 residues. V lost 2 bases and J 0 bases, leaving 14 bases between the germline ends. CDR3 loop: CASSLRSQRYSNQPQHF. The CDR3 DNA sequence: TGTGCCAGCAGTTTAAGAAGCCAGCGTTATAGCAATCAGCCCCAGCATTTT.

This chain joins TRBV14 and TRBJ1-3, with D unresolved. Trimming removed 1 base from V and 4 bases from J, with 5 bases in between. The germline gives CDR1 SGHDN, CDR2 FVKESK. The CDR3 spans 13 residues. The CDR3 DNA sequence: TGTGCCAGCAGCCAAGCTCCGGGAAACACCATATATTTT. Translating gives CASSQAPGNTIYF.

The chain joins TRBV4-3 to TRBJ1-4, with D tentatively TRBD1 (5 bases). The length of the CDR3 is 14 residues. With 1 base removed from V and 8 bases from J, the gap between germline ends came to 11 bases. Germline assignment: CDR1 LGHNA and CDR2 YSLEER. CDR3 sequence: CASSQGAGTEKLFF. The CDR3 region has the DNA TGCGCCAGCAGCCAAGGAGCAGGGACCGAAAAACTGTTTTTT.